This is a list of T cell receptor beta chains from one sample in a study of cytomegalovirus exposure and HLA in healthy donors. Assay: immunoSEQ multiplex PCR; the TCRdb copy retains only in-frame clones and omits some. Of some 200,000 clones listed, roughly 80% are singletons. Sequencing was carried out using PBMCs. The receptors originated from a man aged 50-60 years in good health and CMV-seronegative. CDR3s include the opening cysteine and the closing phenylalanine or tryptophan. D genes are given only for firm matches. Not all rows give a size; the values are once, few, many and, for expanded clones, a class.

NA	TRBV5-4	TRBJ1-5	NA	CASSLGGQYSNQPQHF	TGTGCCAGCAGCTTGGGGGGACAATATAGCAATCAGCCCCAGCATTTT
once	TRBV30	TRBJ1-2	TRBD1	CAWSGQGSYGYTF	TGTGCCTGGAGTGGACAGGGGAGCTATGGCTACACCTTC
NA	TRBV30	TRBJ1-5	TRBD1	CAWSGRDRGINQPQHF	TGTGCCTGGAGTGGCCGGGACAGGGGAATCAATCAGCCCCAGCATTTT
NA	TRBV20-1	TRBJ1-1	NA	CSASLGQLAFF	TGCAGTGCTAGCTTAGGACAGCTAGCTTTCTTT
NA	TRBV19	TRBJ2-3	TRBD2	CASSIGSGGFTDTQYF	TGTGCCAGTAGTATAGGGAGCGGGGGGTTCACAGATACGCAGTATTTT
NA	TRBV28	TRBJ1-5	TRBD1	CASSGGGRRQPQHF	TGTGCCAGCAGTGGAGGGGGCAGACGGCAGCCCCAGCATTTT
NA	TRBV2	TRBJ1-5	TRBD1	CASKGAFSNQPQHF	TGTGCCAGCAAGGGGGCGTTCAGCAATCAGCCCCAGCATTTT
NA	TRBV7-9	TRBJ2-1	TRBD2	CSSSLEGHLAGPNEQFF	TGTTCCAGCAGCCTTGAGGGTCACCTAGCGGGACCCAATGAGCAGTTCTTC
NA	TRBV28	TRBJ2-1	NA	CAGSRQVAIHNEQFF	TGTGCCGGCTCCAGACAGGTGGCAATTCACAATGAGCAGTTCTTC
NA	TRBV25-1	TRBJ1-2	NA	CASTDTRAGGYGYTF	TGTGCCAGCACCGACACGCGGGCCGGTGGCTATGGCTACACCTTC
NA	TRBV15	TRBJ1-4	NA	CATSTRGGTNEKLFF	TGTGCCACCAGCACCCGGGGTGGAACTAATGAAAAACTGTTTTTT
once	TRBV6-5	TRBJ1-2	TRBD1	CATNRGDGYTF	TGTGCCACCAACAGGGGGGATGGCTACACCTTC
NA	TRBV9	TRBJ1-2	TRBD1	CASSPWDRDKLGYTF	TGTGCCAGCAGCCCTTGGGACAGGGACAAGCTTGGCTACACCTTC
NA	TRBV6-6	TRBJ1-2	NA	CASSTLQGHYGYTF	TGTGCCAGCAGTACCCTTCAGGGGCACTATGGCTACACCTTC
NA	TRBV11-2	TRBJ2-2	TRBD2	CASSPLTGAGNTGELFF	TGTGCCAGCAGCCCTCTCACGGGAGCGGGAAACACCGGGGAGCTGTTTTTT
NA	TRBV9	TRBJ2-3	TRBD2	CASSWGGTSTDTQYF	TGTGCCAGCAGCTGGGGGGGGACTAGCACAGATACGCAGTATTTT
NA	TRBV5-4	TRBJ1-2	NA	CATSLGGKLMDTF	TGTGCCACTAGCTTAGGCGGGAAGTTGATGGACACCTTC
NA	TRBV18	TRBJ1-4	TRBD1	CASSVGTGGNEKLFF	TGTGCCAGCTCAGTAGGGACAGGCGGAAATGAAAAACTGTTTTTT
NA	TRBV7-6	TRBJ2-7	TRBD1	CASSLSTTGGHEQYF	TGTGCCAGCAGCTTATCCACGACAGGGGGTCACGAGCAGTACTTC
NA	TRBV6-6	TRBJ1-5	TRBD1	CASTQTGGRSNQPQHF	TGTGCCAGCACCCAAACAGGGGGCAGGAGCAATCAGCCCCAGCATTTT
NA	TRBV27	TRBJ1-5	NA	CASRFQGSNQPQHF	TGTGCCAGCAGATTCCAGGGTAGCAATCAGCCCCAGCATTTT
NA	TRBV25-1	TRBJ1-1	NA	CASSVGQTNTEAFF	TGTGCCAGCAGTGTCGGACAGACGAACACTGAAGCTTTCTTT
NA	TRBV5-1	TRBJ2-3	NA	CASSLNGQGHSTDTQYF	TGCGCCAGCAGCTTGAACGGCCAGGGGCACTCCACAGATACGCAGTATTTT
NA	TRBV6-1	TRBJ1-4	TRBD1	CASSEQGGWYEKLFF	TGTGCCAGCAGTGAACAAGGGGGCTGGTATGAAAAACTGTTTTTT
NA	TRBV7-3	TRBJ2-2	NA	CASSVFTGELFF	TGTGCCAGCAGCGTCTTCACCGGGGAGCTGTTTTTT
few	TRBV5-1	TRBJ2-7	TRBD1	CASSPGVGQGGEQYF	TGCGCCAGCAGCCCTGGGGTAGGACAGGGAGGCGAGCAGTACTTC
NA	TRBV10-3	TRBJ2-6	TRBD1	CAIGDQGVFRSGANVLTF	TGTGCCATCGGGGACCAGGGGGTGTTTCGCTCTGGGGCCAACGTCCTGACTTTC
once	TRBV7-2	TRBJ1-1	NA	CASSYRDGINTEAFF	TGTGCCAGCAGCTACAGGGACGGGATAAACACTGAAGCTTTCTTT
NA	TRBV7-9	TRBJ1-1	NA	CSSSLDLGAEAFF	TGTTCCAGCAGCTTAGACCTAGGGGCTGAAGCTTTCTTT
NA	TRBV28	TRBJ2-3	TRBD1	CASRTSGQGARADTQYF	TGTGCCAGCAGAACCTCCGGGCAGGGGGCTCGGGCAGATACGCAGTATTTT
NA	TRBV15	TRBJ2-7	TRBD2	CATSGGLAGTYEQYF	TGTGCCACCAGCGGAGGACTAGCGGGAACCTACGAGCAGTACTTC
NA	TRBV5-4	TRBJ2-2	NA	CASSLAQGTGELFF	TGTGCCAGCAGCTTGGCACAGGGAACCGGGGAGCTGTTTTTT
NA	TRBV19	TRBJ2-7	NA	CASSIWWPPGEQYF	TGTGCCAGTAGTATTTGGTGGCCACCGGGAGAGCAGTACTTC
NA	TRBV9	TRBJ1-4	NA	CASSVRGPTNEKLFF	TGTGCCAGCAGCGTAAGGGGCCCAACTAATGAAAAACTGTTTTTT
NA	TRBV9	TRBJ2-5	TRBD2	CASSVTPTSGQETQYF	TGTGCCAGCAGCGTAACCCCCACTAGCGGTCAAGAGACCCAGTACTTC
NA	TRBV28	TRBJ1-5	TRBD1	CASSQWTGVTNQPQHF	TGTGCCAGCAGTCAATGGACAGGGGTAACCAATCAGCCCCAGCATTTT
NA	TRBV19	TRBJ1-5	NA	CASNFGGSNSNQPQHF	TGTGCCAGTAATTTCGGAGGGAGTAATAGCAATCAGCCCCAGCATTTT
NA	TRBV2	TRBJ1-5	TRBD1	CASTLDRGNQPQHF	TGTGCCAGCACTTTGGACAGGGGAAATCAGCCCCAGCATTTT
NA	TRBV29-1	TRBJ2-7	TRBD1	CSVKTGGYEQYF	TGCAGCGTTAAGACAGGGGGCTACGAGCAGTACTTC
NA	TRBV25-1	TRBJ1-1	TRBD1	CASSSRGAGSTEAFF	TGTGCCAGCAGTAGCAGGGGGGCAGGGAGCACTGAAGCTTTCTTT
NA	TRBV5-1	TRBJ1-2	NA	CASSEPGNYGYTF	TGCGCCAGCTCAGAACCAGGGAACTATGGCTACACCTTC
NA	TRBV6-1	TRBJ2-7	TRBD1	CASSGLTGSEQYF	TGTGCCAGCAGTGGGCTGACAGGGTCCGAGCAGTACTTC
NA	TRBV19	TRBJ2-1	NA	CASSIGGTLTPYNEQFF	TGTGCCAGTAGTATTGGAGGGACCTTAACCCCTTACAATGAGCAGTTCTTC
NA	TRBV28	TRBJ1-6	TRBD1	CASSLGYRGQESPLHF	TGTGCCAGCAGTTTAGGGTACAGGGGGCAGGAGTCACCCCTCCACTTT
NA	TRBV6-6	TRBJ1-5	NA	CASRPQGNQPQHF	TGTGCCAGCAGACCACAGGGAAATCAGCCCCAGCATTTT